The clone carrying this T cell receptor beta chain has just a few counts. Its antigen remains unknown. The CDR3 contains 12 residues. V shed 8 bases and J shed 2 bases, with 7 bases lying between them. CDR1 is KGHDR and CDR2 is SFDVKD in the germline V gene. The source of the sample is a study of CD8+CD57+ T cells in acquired aplastic anemia. In the study overall: Mean yield of DNA from sorted CD4+ and CD8+ cells was approximately 3 ug.

General study results and limits: Patients shared about 30 CD8+ CDR3 sequences with controls. Patient and control CD8+ Simpson's diversity was not significantly different.

Sequencing involved patients with CD8+CD57+ cell expansion previously shown by flow cytometry. With no exception, the patients had severe acquired aplastic anemia. Profiling that covered TCR beta VDJ and CDR3 relied on genomic DNA as its template. TCRdb reprocessed the reads with MiXCR, giving one entry per CDR3 protein. The sample consists of under 250,000 distinct CDR3 sequences, approximately 65% of them appearing once. The sample comprised sorted CD4+, CD8+, or CD8+CD57+ T cells (not recorded which) from PBMCs. This TCR was recovered from a human donor with aplastic anemia. V gene TRBV24-1 combines with J gene TRBJ2-3; possibly TRBD1 for D (6 bases). The CDR3, as DNA: TGTGCCACCACAGGGGCCACAGATACGCAGTATTTT. Protein sequence: CATTGATDTQYF.